Listed below are T cell receptor beta chains from one sample, sequenced in a study of cytomegalovirus exposure and HLA in healthy donors. Sequencing used immunoSEQ multiplex PCR; TCRdb keeps in-frame clones, though not all of them. The sample has about 35,000 clones; less than 85% are singletons. Sequencing was carried out using PBMCs. The source of these receptors is a male donor in good health and CMV-seronegative. Each CDR3 is given with its conserved first and last residue. A D gene is named only where the DNA matches it firmly. A row's size may be missing; if present it is once, few, many or a size class.

clone_size: once
j_call: TRBJ2-1
v_call: TRBV7-2
d_call: TRBD2
cdr3_nt: TGTGCCAGCAGTCTTGGACTAGCGGGAGGCAATGAGCAGTTCTTC
cdr3_aa: CASSLGLAGGNEQFF

clone_size: NA
j_call: TRBJ2-7
v_call: TRBV6-5
d_call: NA
cdr3_nt: TGTGCCAGCAGCCCCTACCCGCAGGGGCATTACGAGCAGTACTTC
cdr3_aa: CASSPYPQGHYEQYF

clone_size: NA
j_call: TRBJ2-7
v_call: TRBV7-8
d_call: TRBD1
cdr3_nt: TGTGCCAGCAGCTCCGACAGGGGTGTCCCTTACGAGCAGTACTTC
cdr3_aa: CASSSDRGVPYEQYF

clone_size: NA
j_call: TRBJ2-6
v_call: TRBV7-8
d_call: NA
cdr3_nt: TGTGCCAGCAGCTTAGTAGGGGTGACTGGGGCCAACGTCCTGACTTTC
cdr3_aa: CASSLVGVTGANVLTF

clone_size: NA
j_call: TRBJ1-5
v_call: TRBV18
d_call: TRBD1
cdr3_nt: TGTGCCAGCTCACCAATGGGACAGGGGAATCAGCCCCAGCATTTT
cdr3_aa: CASSPMGQGNQPQHF

clone_size: NA
j_call: TRBJ2-1
v_call: TRBV6-5
d_call: NA
cdr3_nt: TGTGCCAGCAGTTACTCTGGCAGGCCCGGCAATGAGCAGTTCTTC
cdr3_aa: CASSYSGRPGNEQFF

clone_size: NA
j_call: TRBJ1-4
v_call: TRBV13
d_call: NA
cdr3_nt: TGTGCCAGCTGGGACTGCTTAGGTAATGAAAAACTGTTTTTT
cdr3_aa: CASWDCLGNEKLFF

clone_size: NA
j_call: TRBJ1-3
v_call: TRBV2
d_call: TRBD1
cdr3_nt: TGTGCCAGCAGTGAGGACAGGGCCCGAAACACCATATATTTT
cdr3_aa: CASSEDRARNTIYF

clone_size: NA
j_call: TRBJ1-6
v_call: TRBV25-1
d_call: NA
cdr3_nt: TGTGCCAGCAGTGGGAGGGGGGGAAGCTCCTATAATTCACCCCTCCACTTT
cdr3_aa: CASSGRGGSSYNSPLHF

clone_size: NA
j_call: TRBJ1-1
v_call: TRBV11-1
d_call: NA
cdr3_nt: TGTGCCAGCAGCCTATCGGGAAGGGCGAACACTGAAGCTTTCTTT
cdr3_aa: CASSLSGRANTEAFF

clone_size: NA
j_call: TRBJ2-7
v_call: TRBV5-1
d_call: NA
cdr3_nt: TGCGCCAGCAGCTTGGAAGGGGGCTCCTACGAGCAGTACTTC
cdr3_aa: CASSLEGGSYEQYF

clone_size: NA
j_call: TRBJ1-2
v_call: TRBV19
d_call: NA
cdr3_nt: TGTGCCAGTAGTATTGAGGGTTATGGCTACACCTTC
cdr3_aa: CASSIEGYGYTF

clone_size: once
j_call: TRBJ1-1
v_call: TRBV7-2
d_call: TRBD1
cdr3_nt: TGTGCCAGCAGCTCGTGGGACAGGGCCATGAACACTGAAGCTTTCTTT
cdr3_aa: CASSSWDRAMNTEAFF

clone_size: NA
j_call: TRBJ2-1
v_call: TRBV5-4
d_call: TRBD2
cdr3_nt: TGTGCCAGCAGCTTGGTGACTAGCGGGAGACCCTACAATGAGCAGTTCTTC
cdr3_aa: CASSLVTSGRPYNEQFF

clone_size: NA
j_call: TRBJ2-1
v_call: TRBV10-2
d_call: TRBD2
cdr3_nt: TGCGCCAGCAGTTCCGGGACTAGGCATGAGCAGTTCTTC
cdr3_aa: CASSSGTRHEQFF

clone_size: NA
j_call: TRBJ2-3
v_call: TRBV29-1
d_call: NA
cdr3_nt: TGCAGCGGACGGGACTCCGCAGATACGCAGTATTTT
cdr3_aa: CSGRDSADTQYF

clone_size: few
j_call: TRBJ2-3
v_call: TRBV5-6
d_call: NA
cdr3_nt: TGTGCCAGCAGCTTTCGGGAGTCCACAGATACGCAGTATTTT
cdr3_aa: CASSFRESTDTQYF

clone_size: NA
j_call: TRBJ2-3
v_call: TRBV27
d_call: NA
cdr3_nt: TGTGCCAGCAGCTACTACAGCACAGATACGCAGTATTTT
cdr3_aa: CASSYYSTDTQYF

clone_size: NA
j_call: TRBJ2-7
v_call: TRBV30
d_call: TRBD1
cdr3_nt: TGTGCCTGGAGTCCCGGGACAGGGGGCACGGACGAGCAGTACTTC
cdr3_aa: CAWSPGTGGTDEQYF

clone_size: NA
j_call: TRBJ2-5
v_call: TRBV2
d_call: TRBD1
cdr3_nt: TGTGCCAGCCGGACAGGGGAGGAGGAGACCCAGTACTTC
cdr3_aa: CASRTGEEETQYF

clone_size: once
j_call: TRBJ2-7
v_call: TRBV6-5
d_call: NA
cdr3_nt: TGTGCCAGCAGTTACAGAAGACAGGTACATCTCCGGGAGCAGTACTTC
cdr3_aa: CASSYRRQVHLREQYF

clone_size: few
j_call: TRBJ1-4
v_call: TRBV4-1
d_call: NA
cdr3_nt: TGCGCCAGCAGCCACCCCGGAGGTAATGAAAAACTGTTTTTT
cdr3_aa: CASSHPGGNEKLFF

clone_size: NA
j_call: TRBJ1-2
v_call: TRBV29-1
d_call: TRBD1
cdr3_nt: TGCAGCGTTAAACCCCCTGGGGGACAGGGGGTCGGCTACACCTTC
cdr3_aa: CSVKPPGGQGVGYTF

clone_size: NA
j_call: TRBJ1-2
v_call: TRBV5-1
d_call: TRBD1
cdr3_nt: TGCGCCAGCAGCTTGGCAGCCGGGACAGGGACTGGCTACACCTTC
cdr3_aa: CASSLAAGTGTGYTF

clone_size: NA
j_call: TRBJ1-1
v_call: TRBV7-9
d_call: TRBD1
cdr3_nt: TGTGCCAGCAGCTCGACGGACAGGGAAGCTTTCTTT
cdr3_aa: CASSSTDREAFF

clone_size: once
j_call: TRBJ2-7
v_call: TRBV5-1
d_call: TRBD1
cdr3_nt: TGCGCCAGCAGCGGGACAGGGGGCAACGAGCAGTACTTC
cdr3_aa: CASSGTGGNEQYF

clone_size: NA
j_call: TRBJ2-1
v_call: TRBV7-2
d_call: TRBD2
cdr3_nt: TGTGCCAGCAGCAAGGACCCCGGGACTAGCGATTACAATGAGCAGTTCTTC
cdr3_aa: CASSKDPGTSDYNEQFF

clone_size: NA
j_call: TRBJ2-7
v_call: TRBV15
d_call: NA
cdr3_nt: TGTGCCACCAGCAGAGGTGGGGCTAGCTCCTACGAGCAGTACTTC
cdr3_aa: CATSRGGASSYEQYF

clone_size: NA
j_call: TRBJ1-1
v_call: TRBV5-1
d_call: TRBD1
cdr3_nt: TGCGCCAGCAGCGACTCGACAGGGATCGCTGAAGCTTTCTTT
cdr3_aa: CASSDSTGIAEAFF

clone_size: NA
j_call: TRBJ1-1
v_call: TRBV4-1
d_call: NA
cdr3_nt: TGCGCCAGCAGCCAATTCCAGGGTGAGACTGAAGCTTTCTTT
cdr3_aa: CASSQFQGETEAFF

clone_size: NA
j_call: TRBJ1-5
v_call: TRBV28
d_call: TRBD1
cdr3_nt: TGTGCCAGCAGTCTCGGACAGGGCTATCAGCCCCAGCATTTT
cdr3_aa: CASSLGQGYQPQHF

clone_size: NA
j_call: TRBJ1-1
v_call: TRBV5-1
d_call: TRBD1
cdr3_nt: TGCGCCAGCAGCTTGGACGGACAGGGTAAGGGCACTGAAGCTTTCTTT
cdr3_aa: CASSLDGQGKGTEAFF

clone_size: NA
j_call: TRBJ1-2
v_call: TRBV10-3
d_call: NA
cdr3_nt: TGTGCCACCTCGACAGATTCCTATGGCTACACCTTC
cdr3_aa: CATSTDSYGYTF

clone_size: NA
j_call: TRBJ1-6
v_call: TRBV7-2
d_call: NA
cdr3_nt: TGTGCCAGCAGCTTACCGAATTCACCCCTCCACTTT
cdr3_aa: CASSLPNSPLHF

clone_size: NA
j_call: TRBJ1-2
v_call: TRBV18
d_call: NA
cdr3_nt: TGTGCCAGCTCACCCAACCGACTTCGTGTAGGCTACACCTTC
cdr3_aa: CASSPNRLRVGYTF

clone_size: NA
j_call: TRBJ1-1
v_call: TRBV6-6
d_call: NA
cdr3_nt: TGTGCCAGCAGTGGGTCTGGACAGATGAACACTGAAGCTTTCTTT
cdr3_aa: CASSGSGQMNTEAFF

clone_size: NA
j_call: TRBJ2-1
v_call: TRBV7-9
d_call: TRBD1
cdr3_nt: TGTGCCAGCAGCTGGGACAGGGGGGGGTTCTTC
cdr3_aa: CASSWDRGGFF

clone_size: once
j_call: TRBJ1-5
v_call: TRBV28
d_call: TRBD1
cdr3_nt: TGTGCCAGCAGTTTCAGGGGGCTAGGAGGGCAGCCCCAGCATTTT
cdr3_aa: CASSFRGLGGQPQHF

clone_size: NA
j_call: TRBJ2-7
v_call: TRBV28
d_call: NA
cdr3_nt: TGTGCCAGCAGTCTCTCCTTCGGGAGCAACGAGCAGTACTTC
cdr3_aa: CASSLSFGSNEQYF

clone_size: NA
j_call: TRBJ2-7
v_call: TRBV28
d_call: NA
cdr3_nt: TGTGCCAGCAGTTCGTCGGACAAATCTTTCTACGAGCAGTACTTC
cdr3_aa: CASSSSDKSFYEQYF

clone_size: NA
j_call: TRBJ2-1
v_call: TRBV25-1
d_call: NA
cdr3_nt: TGTGCCAGCGGATTCAGGGGTAACTCCTACAATGAGCAGTTCTTC
cdr3_aa: CASGFRGNSYNEQFF

clone_size: NA
j_call: TRBJ2-3
v_call: TRBV6-6
d_call: TRBD2
cdr3_nt: TGTGCCAGCAGCTCGGGACTAGCGGGGCTCACAGATACGCAGTATTTT
cdr3_aa: CASSSGLAGLTDTQYF

clone_size: NA
j_call: TRBJ2-1
v_call: TRBV7-2
d_call: TRBD2
cdr3_nt: TGTGCCAGCAGCTTAGTGAGCGGGGGAACCTACAATGAGCAGTTCTTC
cdr3_aa: CASSLVSGGTYNEQFF

clone_size: NA
j_call: TRBJ1-5
v_call: TRBV30
d_call: NA
cdr3_nt: TGTGCCTGGAGTGTCCGGAGCAATCAGCCCCAGCATTTT
cdr3_aa: CAWSVRSNQPQHF

clone_size: NA
j_call: TRBJ1-2
v_call: TRBV10-3
d_call: TRBD1
cdr3_nt: TGTGCCATCAGTGGACAGGGGGCGGGTGGCTACACCTTC
cdr3_aa: CAISGQGAGGYTF